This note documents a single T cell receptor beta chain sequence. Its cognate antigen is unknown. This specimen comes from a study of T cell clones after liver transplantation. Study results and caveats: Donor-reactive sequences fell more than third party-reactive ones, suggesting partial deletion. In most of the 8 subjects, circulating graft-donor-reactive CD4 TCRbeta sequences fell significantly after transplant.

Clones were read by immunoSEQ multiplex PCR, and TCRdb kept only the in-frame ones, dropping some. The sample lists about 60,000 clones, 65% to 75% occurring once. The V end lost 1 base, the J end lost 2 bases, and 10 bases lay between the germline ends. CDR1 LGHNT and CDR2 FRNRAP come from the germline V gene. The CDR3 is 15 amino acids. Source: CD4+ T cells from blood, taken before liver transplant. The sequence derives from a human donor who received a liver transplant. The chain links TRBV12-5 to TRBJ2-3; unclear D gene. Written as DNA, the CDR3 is TGTGCTAGTGGTTTGGGGAGCATATCCACAGATACGCAGTATTTT. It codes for CASGLGSISTDTQYF.